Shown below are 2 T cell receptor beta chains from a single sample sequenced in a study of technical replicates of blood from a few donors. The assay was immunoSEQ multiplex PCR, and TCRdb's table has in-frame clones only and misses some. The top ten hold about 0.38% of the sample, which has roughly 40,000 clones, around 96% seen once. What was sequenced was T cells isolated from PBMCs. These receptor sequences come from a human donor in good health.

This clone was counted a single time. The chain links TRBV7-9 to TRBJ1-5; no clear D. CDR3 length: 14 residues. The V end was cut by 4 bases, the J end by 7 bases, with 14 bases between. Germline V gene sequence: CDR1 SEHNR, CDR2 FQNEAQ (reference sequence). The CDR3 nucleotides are TGTGCCAGCAGCTCCGCGGGAACGTGGCAGCCCCAGCATTTT. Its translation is CASSSAGTWQPQHF.

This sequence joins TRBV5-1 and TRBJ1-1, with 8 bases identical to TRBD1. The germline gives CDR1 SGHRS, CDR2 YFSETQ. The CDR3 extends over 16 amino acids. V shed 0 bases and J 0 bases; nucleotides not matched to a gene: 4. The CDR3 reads CASSLGQGRMNTEAFF. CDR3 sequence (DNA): TGCGCCAGCAGCTTGGGACAGGGGCGCATGAACACTGAAGCTTTCTTT.